One sample yielded the 5 T cell receptor beta chains listed below, sequenced in a study of human T cells and chemical hapten exposure. Time point meaning: patch test 1, 2 weeks after DPC sensitization. Treatment here: therapeutic diphenylcyclopropenone sensitization with weekly scalp DPC. TCRdb reprocessed the RACE reads with MiXCR, giving one entry per CDR3 protein. The data show under 450,000 distinct CDR3 sequences, more than 4.5% seen once. Sequenced material: whole blood, taken in connection with sensitization to the hapten diphenylcyclopropenone (DPC). The receptors stem from a woman aged 45 to 65 with alopecia areata. Some clones in this sample may be carry-over from other donors' samples.

This clonotype appeared a few times. The chain combines TRBV6-5 with TRBJ1-1, with 7 bases lining up with TRBD1. Unmatched junction bases numbered 5, after V lost 6 bases and J lost 4 bases. Per the germline V gene, CDR1 is MNHEY and CDR2 is SVGAGI. The CDR3 is 13 residues long. The CDR3 region has the DNA TGTGCCAGCAGCAGGGGGAGAAGCACTGAAGCTTTCTTT. Amino acids: CASSRGRSTEAFF.

The chain is built from TRBV19 and TRBJ1-5, with D maybe TRBD1 (6 bases). V lost 7 bases, J lost 11 bases, and 18 bases lay in between. In germline, CDR1 is LNHDA, CDR2 SQIVND (reference sequence). The CDR3 totals 13 residues. The CDR3 protein is CASTHQGTSSQHF. CDR3 DNA sequence: TGTGCCAGTACACACCAGGGGACTTCTTCCCAGCATTTT.

V is TRBV27 and J is TRBJ2-3; the match to TRBD2 covers 7 bases. The trim removed 5 bases at V and 4 bases at J, leaving 27 bases unmatched. CDR1 and CDR2 (germline): MNHEY, SMNVEV (reference sequence). The CDR3 runs to 21 residues. CDR3 DNA: TGTGCCAGCAGTCCGGAAGGACCACGGCTAGCGGTGGTAATTAAGGCAGATACGCAGTATTTT. Translating gives CASSPEGPRLAVVIKADTQYF.

The table lists this clonotype with a few counts. The gene calls are TRBV19 and TRBJ1-2; D perhaps matches TRBD1 (5 bases). The germline CDR1 and CDR2 sequences are LNHDA and SQIVND (reference sequence). Trimming took off 7 bases at V and 2 bases at J, with 14 bases between the two ends. CDR3 length: 14 residues. CDR3 DNA sequence: TGTGCCAGTACCCTGGGACGGTTGAACTATGGCTACACCTTC. Amino acid sequence: CASTLGRLNYGYTF.

The genes are TRBV2 and TRBJ2-3, with TRBD1 matching 9 bases. Germline V lookup: CDR1 SNHLY, CDR2 FYNNEI. J was trimmed by 7 bases and V by 6 bases; bases with no gene match: 11. The CDR3 is 15 residues long. CDR3 coding DNA: TGTGCCAGCAGACCGGGACAGGGTTGGGGAAATACGCAGTATTTT. Protein sequence: CASRPGQGWGNTQYF.